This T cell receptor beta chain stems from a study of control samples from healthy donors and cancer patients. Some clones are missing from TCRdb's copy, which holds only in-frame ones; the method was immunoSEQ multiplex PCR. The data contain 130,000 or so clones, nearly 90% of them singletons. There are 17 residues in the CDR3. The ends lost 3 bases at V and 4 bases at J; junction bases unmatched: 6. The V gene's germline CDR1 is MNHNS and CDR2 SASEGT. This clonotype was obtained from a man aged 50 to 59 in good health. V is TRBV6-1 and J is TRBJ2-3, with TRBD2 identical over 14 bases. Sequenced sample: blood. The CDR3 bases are TGTGCCAGCAGTGACCCTCTGACTAGCGGGGGGGCAGATACGCAGTATTTT. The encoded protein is CASSDPLTSGGADTQYF.